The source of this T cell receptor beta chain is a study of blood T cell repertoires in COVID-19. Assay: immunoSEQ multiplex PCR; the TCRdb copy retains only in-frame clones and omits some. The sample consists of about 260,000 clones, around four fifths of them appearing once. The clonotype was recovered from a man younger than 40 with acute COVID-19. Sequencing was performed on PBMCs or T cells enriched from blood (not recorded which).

CDR3 in amino acids: CAISDWQGEGGNYGYTF. As DNA, the CDR3 is TGTGCCATCAGTGATTGGCAGGGGGAAGGGGGTAACTATGGCTACACCTTC. J is TRBJ1-2 and V is TRBV10-3; TRBD1 agrees at 7 bases. There are 17 residues in the CDR3. With V trimmed by 3 bases and J by 1 base, 11 bases remained unmatched. Germline assignment: CDR1 ENHRY and CDR2 SYGVKD.